These T cell receptor beta chains were read from a single sample in a study of cytomegalovirus exposure and HLA in healthy donors. The data were produced by immunoSEQ multiplex PCR, yet TCRdb's version contains in-frame clones alone and is incomplete. The sample has about 120,000 clones, about three quarters seen once. Sequencing used PBMCs. Receptor source: a man between 60 and 75 years old in good health and CMV-seropositive. Both conserved end residues are trimmed from each CDR3. Each record gives: J gene, V gene, CDR3 protein.

>TRBJ1-2|TRBV4-1
ASSPQGVYGYT
>TRBJ2-7|TRBV11-2
ASRYGTSGSSEQY
>TRBJ1-6|TRBV6-4
ASSDGQGASPLH
>TRBJ2-1|TRBV14
ASSHRYNEQF
>TRBJ2-7|TRBV6-5
ASSYSQGNYEQY
>TRBJ2-3|TRBV5-1
ASSARQGTTDTQY
>TRBJ1-5|TRBV5-4
ASSFGQDQPQH
>TRBJ2-7|TRBV7-2
ASSLFRGSDEQY
>TRBJ1-1|TRBV18
ASSPRTGEAF
>TRBJ2-5|TRBV5-1
ASSSPPGRQETQY
>TRBJ2-7|TRBV15
ATSYRDTYEQY
>TRBJ2-1|TRBV7-9
ASSPLGVAGGIEQF
>TRBJ2-6|TRBV9
ASSPREQSSGANVLT
>TRBJ2-7|TRBV28
ASSLTAATYEQY
>TRBJ2-5|TRBV18
ASSPTLSQGGTQY
>TRBJ1-4|TRBV9
ASSEDRVLGEKLF
>TRBJ2-3|TRBV6-1
ASSGTPTSGGADTQY
>-|TRBV6-1
ASKLNDGSYEQY